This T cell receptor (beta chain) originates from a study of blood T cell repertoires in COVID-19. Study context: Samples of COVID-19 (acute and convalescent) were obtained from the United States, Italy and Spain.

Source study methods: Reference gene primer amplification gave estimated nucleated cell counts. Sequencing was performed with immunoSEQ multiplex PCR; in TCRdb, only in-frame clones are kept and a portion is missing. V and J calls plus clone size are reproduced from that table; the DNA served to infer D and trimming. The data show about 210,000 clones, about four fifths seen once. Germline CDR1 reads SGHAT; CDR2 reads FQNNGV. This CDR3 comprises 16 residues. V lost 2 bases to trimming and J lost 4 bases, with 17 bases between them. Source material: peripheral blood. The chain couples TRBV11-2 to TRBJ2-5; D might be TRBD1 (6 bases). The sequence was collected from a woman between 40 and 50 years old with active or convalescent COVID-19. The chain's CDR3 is CASSLSLGASGETQYF. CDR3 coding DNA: TGTGCCAGCAGCTTAAGTTTGGGGGCGTCGGGAGAGACCCAGTACTTC.